Sequencing of this TCR beta chain was carried out in a study of cytomegalovirus exposure and HLA in healthy donors. Study overall: A later analysis reported the 95 to 150 validation repertoires used the same platform as the roughly 700 first-cohort repertoires.

Only one count was recorded for this clone. Its specificity is not known. The CDR3 has 16 residues. V dropped 3 bases and J dropped 11; count of bases not matched to a gene: 16. The germline V gene has CDR1 SGHRS and CDR2 YFSETQ. Study-wide points: Reports showed the classifier diagnosing cytomegalovirus status with high specificity and sensitivity. In vitro experiments confirmed that three CMV-associated chains were specific for CMV antigens. The study flagged around 160 TCR beta chains as cytomegalovirus-associated.

Measured with immunoSEQ multiplex PCR; TCRdb has only the in-frame clones, and not every one. Of some 130,000 clones in the sample, roughly 87% were seen once. What was sequenced was PBMCs. J is TRBJ1-3 and V is TRBV5-1; the match to TRBD1 covers 8 bases. The receptor's source is a young woman in good health and CMV-seronegative. The CDR3 DNA is TGCGCCAGCAGCTACGGCGGCTGGGACAGGAGAAAGCCCATATATTTT. It codes for CASSYGGWDRRKPIYF.